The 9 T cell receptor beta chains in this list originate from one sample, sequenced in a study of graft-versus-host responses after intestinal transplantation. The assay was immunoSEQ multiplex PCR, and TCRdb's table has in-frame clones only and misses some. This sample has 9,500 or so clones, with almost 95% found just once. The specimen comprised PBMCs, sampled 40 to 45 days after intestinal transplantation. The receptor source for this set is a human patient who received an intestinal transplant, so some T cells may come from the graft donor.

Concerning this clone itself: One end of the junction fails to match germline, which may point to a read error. CDR3 sequence (DNA): TGTGCCAGCAGTGACCCAGGGACAGGGGACACCGTGGAGCTGTTTTTT. This translates into CASSDPGTGDTVELFF. The rearrangement joins TRBV7-6 to TRBJ2-2; 10 bases align to TRBD1. There are 16 residues in the CDR3. From germline, CDR1 is SGHVS and CDR2 FNYEAQ.

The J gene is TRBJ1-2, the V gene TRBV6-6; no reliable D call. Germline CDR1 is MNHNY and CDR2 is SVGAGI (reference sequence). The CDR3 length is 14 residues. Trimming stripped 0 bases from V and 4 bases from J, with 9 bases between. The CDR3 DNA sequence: TGTGCCAGCAGTTACTCGGCCGGAGGCTATGGCTACACCTTC. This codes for CASSYSAGGYGYTF.

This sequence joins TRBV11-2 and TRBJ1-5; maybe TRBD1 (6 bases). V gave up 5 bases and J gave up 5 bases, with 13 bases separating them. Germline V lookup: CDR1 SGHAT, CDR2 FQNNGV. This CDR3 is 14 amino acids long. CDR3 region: CASSLRGAHQPQHF. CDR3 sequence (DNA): TGTGCCAGCAGCCTACGGGGGGCACATCAGCCCCAGCATTTT.

In DNA form, the CDR3 reads TGTGCCAGCAGCTTAGGGGTGGAGACCCAGTACTTC. It encodes CASSLGVETQYF. This chain connects TRBV13 to TRBJ2-5; D remains ambiguous. Germline CDR1 PRHDT, CDR2 FYEKMQ (reference sequence). The CDR3 totals 12 residues. The ends were cut back, 0 bases at V and 5 bases at J, with 4 bases in the middle.

The CDR3 bases are TGCAGCGTTGAGCACGGAACTGAAGCTTTCTTT. Translated: CSVEHGTEAFF. The rearrangement uses TRBV29-1 and TRBJ1-1; D is unresolved. The CDR3 consists of 11 residues. Germline CDR1 SQVTM, CDR2 ANQGSEA. Deletions cut 3 bases from V and 5 bases from J, with 7 bases between. Combining the CDR3 with reference TRBV29-1 and TRBJ1-1 gives the whole variable domain SAVISQKPSRDICQRGTSLTIQCQVDSQVTMMFWYRQQPGQSLTLIATANQGSEATYESGFVIDKFPISRPNLTFSTLTVSNMSPEDSSIYLCSVEHGTEAFFGQGTRLTVV.

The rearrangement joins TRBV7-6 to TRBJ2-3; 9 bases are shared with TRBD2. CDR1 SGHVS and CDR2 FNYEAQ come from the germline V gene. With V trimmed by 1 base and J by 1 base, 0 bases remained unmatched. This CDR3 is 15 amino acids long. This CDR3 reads CASSLGTSGTDTQYF. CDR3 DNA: TGTGCCAGCAGCTTAGGGACTAGCGGCACAGATACGCAGTATTTT.

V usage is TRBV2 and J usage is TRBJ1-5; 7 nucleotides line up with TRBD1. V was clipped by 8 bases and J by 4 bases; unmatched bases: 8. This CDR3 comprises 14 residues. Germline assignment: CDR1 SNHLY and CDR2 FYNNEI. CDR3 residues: CASGSTGVNQPQHF. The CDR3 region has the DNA TGTGCCAGCGGGTCCACAGGGGTGAATCAGCCCCAGCATTTT.

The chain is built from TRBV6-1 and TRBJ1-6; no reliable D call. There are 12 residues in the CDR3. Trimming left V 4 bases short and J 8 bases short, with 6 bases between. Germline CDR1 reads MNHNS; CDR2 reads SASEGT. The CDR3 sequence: CASSVIYSPLHF. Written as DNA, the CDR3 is TGTGCCAGCAGTGTAATATATTCACCCCTCCACTTT.

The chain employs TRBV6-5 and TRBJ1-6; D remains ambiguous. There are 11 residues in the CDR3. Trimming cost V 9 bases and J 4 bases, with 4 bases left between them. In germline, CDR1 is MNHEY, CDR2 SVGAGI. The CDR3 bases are TGTGCCAGTGGGTATAATTCACCCCTCCACTTT. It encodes CASGYNSPLHF.